Presented here are 2 T cell receptor beta chains from one specimen sequenced in a study of cytomegalovirus exposure and HLA in healthy donors. Use of 60 Vbeta and 13 Jbeta primers characterized the PCR. The protocol was immunoSEQ multiplex PCR, while the TCRdb copy is restricted to in-frame clones and leaves out a portion. The sample lists over 200,000 clones; just over 75% were seen once. Input material: PBMCs. The receptors were gathered from a woman aged 60-75 years in good health and CMV-seropositive.

V usage is TRBV19 and J usage is TRBJ2-5; a weak D match, TRBD1 (7 bases). Near its end, the DNA agrees better with TRBJ2-7, so the J call may be wrong. CDR1 and CDR2 from the germline V gene are LNHDA and SQIVND (reference sequence). The CDR3 spans 14 residues. CDR3 amino acids: CASRTTGEVYEQYF. CDR3 sequence (DNA): TGTGCCAGTAGGACTACAGGGGAGGTCTACGAGCAGTACTTC.

This chain connects TRBV11-2 to TRBJ2-5; D is unclear. Trimming stripped 5 bases from V and 2 bases from J, with 9 bases between. The CDR3 totals 13 residues. Germline V gives CDR1 SGHAT, CDR2 FQNNGV. As DNA, the CDR3 is TGTGCCAGCAGCCTAGTGCAGCAAGAGACCCAGTACTTC. Translating gives CASSLVQQETQYF.